These T cell receptor beta chains were read from a single sample in a study of cytomegalovirus exposure and HLA in healthy donors. Clones were read by immunoSEQ multiplex PCR, and TCRdb kept only the in-frame ones, dropping some. Among roughly 160,000 clones listed, approximately 84% were seen once. Sequenced input: PBMCs. These receptors were collected from a man aged 30 to 39 in good health and CMV-seropositive. Each CDR3 is given with its conserved first and last residue. The D gene is left open where the match is weak. Clone size is shown for a subset of rows, as once, few, many or a class of expanded clone.

j_gene,d_gene,v_gene,abundance,CDR3aa,CDR3nt
TRBJ1-2,TRBD1,TRBV19,NA,CASSIAARWGTGGGYTF,TGTGCCAGTAGTATAGCCGCCCGGTGGGGGACAGGGGGTGGCTACACCTTC
TRBJ1-1,NA,TRBV5-1,few,CASSLQGYTEAFF,TGCGCCAGCAGCTTACAGGGCTACACTGAAGCTTTCTTT
TRBJ2-2,NA,TRBV5-1,NA,CASSGTNTGELFF,TGCGCCAGCAGCGGGACTAACACCGGGGAGCTGTTTTTT
TRBJ2-3,TRBD1,TRBV4-1,once,CASSPGQVSLDTQYF,TGCGCCAGCAGCCCCGGACAGGTCAGTTTGGATACGCAGTATTTT
TRBJ2-3,TRBD2,TRBV6-4,few,CASSERGSTDTQYF,TGTGCCAGCAGTGAGCGGGGGAGCACAGATACGCAGTATTTT
TRBJ2-2,TRBD2,TRBV25-1,few,CASSELGRTSYTGELFF,TGTGCCAGCAGTGAATTAGGAAGGACTAGCTACACCGGGGAGCTGTTTTTT
TRBJ2-7,TRBD1,TRBV30,NA,CAWGPGQGTYEQYF,TGTGCCTGGGGGCCGGGACAGGGGACTTACGAGCAGTACTTC
TRBJ2-2,NA,TRBV25-1,NA,CASSDPSVEAGELFF,TGCGCCAGCAGTGACCCTTCGGTTGAGGCCGGGGAGCTGTTTTTT
TRBJ1-2,NA,TRBV18,NA,CASSPGVPNYGYTF,TGTGCCAGCTCACCGGGAGTACCTAACTATGGCTACACCTTC
TRBJ2-5,NA,TRBV29-1,NA,CSVDRTGIETQYF,TGCAGCGTTGACCGAACGGGTATAGAGACCCAGTACTTC
TRBJ2-3,NA,TRBV25-1,NA,CATRDRSTDTQYF,TGTGCCACGCGAGACAGGAGCACAGATACGCAGTATTTT
TRBJ1-5,NA,TRBV9,NA,CASSVGPTSNQPQHF,TGTGCCAGCAGCGTAGGGCCAACTAGCAATCAGCCCCAGCATTTT
TRBJ2-2,NA,TRBV5-1,NA,CASSLGDTGELFF,TGCGCCAGCAGCTTGGGAGACACCGGGGAGCTGTTTTTT
TRBJ2-7,NA,TRBV18,NA,CASSRHEGDEQYF,TGTGCCAGCTCACGTCACGAGGGGGACGAGCAGTACTTC
TRBJ2-7,NA,TRBV4-1,NA,CASSQVGGSQSYEQYF,TGCGCCAGCAGCCAAGTAGGCGGTTCTCAATCCTACGAGCAGTACTTC
TRBJ2-5,NA,TRBV11-2,NA,CASSFVDMETQYF,TGTGCCAGCAGTTTTGTAGACATGGAGACCCAGTACTTC
TRBJ1-2,NA,TRBV19,NA,CASSDRANYGYTF,TGTGCCAGTAGTGACAGAGCTAACTATGGCTACACCTTC
TRBJ2-7,TRBD1,TRBV9,NA,CASSATGRGYEQYF,TGTGCCAGCAGCGCGACAGGGCGAGGCTACGAGCAGTACTTC
TRBJ2-1,TRBD2,TRBV12-5,NA,CASGSTSGRAGISPNEQFF,TGTGCTAGTGGCTCGACTAGCGGGAGGGCCGGGATTTCTCCTAATGAGCAGTTCTTC
TRBJ2-7,NA,TRBV7-9,once,CASSFWSSSYEQYF,TGTGCCAGCAGCTTTTGGTCGAGCTCCTACGAGCAGTACTTC
TRBJ1-1,NA,TRBV21-1,NA,CASSTMGQGDTEAFF,TGTGCCAGCAGCACTATGGGACAGGGTGACACTGAAGCTTTCTTT
TRBJ2-3,NA,TRBV13,NA,CASSLSAGQTQYF,TGTGCCAGCAGCTTATCCGCGGGACAGACCCAGTATTTT
TRBJ2-4,TRBD1,TRBV11-3,NA,CASSTGTGENLLAKNIQYF,TGTGCCAGCAGCACCGGGACAGGGGAAAACCTCCTAGCCAAAAACATTCAGTACTTC
TRBJ1-3,NA,TRBV27,NA,CASSSRLSSGNTIYF,TGTGCCAGCAGTTCCCGCCTGAGCTCTGGAAACACCATATATTTT
TRBJ2-2,NA,TRBV7-9,NA,CASSHGSSRNTGELFF,TGTGCCAGCAGCCACGGGTCTAGTCGGAACACCGGGGAGCTGTTTTTT
TRBJ2-7,NA,TRBV5-3,NA,CARSLVRLYEQYF,TGTGCCAGAAGCTTGGTTAGATTATACGAGCAGTACTTC
TRBJ1-2,TRBD1,TRBV5-6,NA,CASSWAYRGVDYGYTF,TGTGCCAGCAGCTGGGCCTACAGGGGAGTCGACTATGGCTACACCTTC
TRBJ1-4,TRBD1,TRBV5-1,NA,CASSLSGGNEKLFF,TGCGCCAGCAGCTTGTCAGGGGGGAATGAAAAACTGTTTTTT
TRBJ2-5,NA,TRBV18,NA,CASSPGDGMKTQYF,TGTGCCAGCTCACCAGGAGACGGGATGAAGACCCAGTACTTC
TRBJ2-1,NA,TRBV7-3,NA,CASSEDYSNEQFF,TGTGCCAGCAGCGAGGACTATTCCAATGAGCAGTTCTTC
TRBJ2-2,NA,TRBV18,NA,CASSPRTDTGELFF,TGTGCCAGCTCACCACGGACAGACACCGGGGAGCTGTTTTTT
TRBJ2-2,TRBD2,TRBV10-1,NA,CASSSGTRAGELFF,TGCGCCAGCAGTTCCGGGACTAGGGCCGGGGAGCTGTTTTTT
TRBJ2-1,NA,TRBV7-6,few,CASSLTGIYNEQFF,TGTGCCAGCAGCTTAACAGGGATCTACAATGAGCAGTTCTTC
TRBJ2-3,NA,TRBV29-1,NA,CSVEGQGLRHRTDTQYF,TGCAGCGTCGAGGGGCAGGGGCTACGACACCGCACAGATACGCAGTATTTT
TRBJ1-4,NA,TRBV7-2,NA,CASSLNRAEKLFF,TGTGCCAGCAGCTTAAACAGAGCTGAAAAACTGTTTTTT
TRBJ1-1,TRBD1,TRBV6-5,NA,CASSKTGGMNTEAFF,TGTGCCAGCAGTAAGACAGGGGGAATGAACACTGAAGCTTTCTTT
TRBJ2-1,NA,TRBV9,NA,CASSVEGDYYNEQFF,TGTGCCAGCAGCGTAGAGGGGGACTACTACAATGAGCAGTTCTTC
TRBJ2-1,TRBD2,TRBV25-1,NA,CASSGLAEYNEQFF,TGTGCCAGCTCGGGACTAGCGGAATACAATGAGCAGTTCTTC
TRBJ1-6,NA,TRBV4-2,NA,CASSQDRERLSRGNSSPLHF,TGTGCCAGCAGCCAAGATAGGGAGCGATTATCCCGGGGTAATAGCTCACCCCTCCACTTT
TRBJ2-1,TRBD2,TRBV5-4,NA,CASSQGLAGDSYNEQFF,TGTGCCAGCAGCCAGGGACTAGCGGGAGATTCCTACAATGAGCAGTTCTTC
TRBJ2-1,TRBD2,TRBV5-1,NA,CASTSSSGSYEQFF,TGCGCCAGCACCTCTTCTAGCGGGAGTTACGAGCAGTTCTTC
TRBJ2-3,TRBD2,TRBV5-4,NA,CASSLAQAGGDTQYF,TGTGCCAGCAGCTTGGCCCAAGCGGGGGGGGATACGCAGTATTTT
TRBJ2-1,TRBD1,TRBV27,NA,CASSSAPTGLSSYNEQFF,TGTGCCAGCAGTTCCGCCCCGACAGGGCTCAGCTCCTACAATGAGCAGTTCTTC
TRBJ1-1,NA,TRBV25-1,NA,CASSPGTEAFF,TGTGCCAGCAGTCCAGGCACTGAAGCTTTCTTT
TRBJ2-1,TRBD2,TRBV2,NA,CASRGELAGGGNEQFF,TGTGCCAGCAGAGGAGAACTAGCGGGGGGGGGCAATGAGCAGTTCTTC
TRBJ1-3,TRBD1,TRBV5-1,NA,CASSSSQGDGNTIYF,TGCGCCAGCAGCTCATCTCAGGGGGATGGAAACACCATATATTTT